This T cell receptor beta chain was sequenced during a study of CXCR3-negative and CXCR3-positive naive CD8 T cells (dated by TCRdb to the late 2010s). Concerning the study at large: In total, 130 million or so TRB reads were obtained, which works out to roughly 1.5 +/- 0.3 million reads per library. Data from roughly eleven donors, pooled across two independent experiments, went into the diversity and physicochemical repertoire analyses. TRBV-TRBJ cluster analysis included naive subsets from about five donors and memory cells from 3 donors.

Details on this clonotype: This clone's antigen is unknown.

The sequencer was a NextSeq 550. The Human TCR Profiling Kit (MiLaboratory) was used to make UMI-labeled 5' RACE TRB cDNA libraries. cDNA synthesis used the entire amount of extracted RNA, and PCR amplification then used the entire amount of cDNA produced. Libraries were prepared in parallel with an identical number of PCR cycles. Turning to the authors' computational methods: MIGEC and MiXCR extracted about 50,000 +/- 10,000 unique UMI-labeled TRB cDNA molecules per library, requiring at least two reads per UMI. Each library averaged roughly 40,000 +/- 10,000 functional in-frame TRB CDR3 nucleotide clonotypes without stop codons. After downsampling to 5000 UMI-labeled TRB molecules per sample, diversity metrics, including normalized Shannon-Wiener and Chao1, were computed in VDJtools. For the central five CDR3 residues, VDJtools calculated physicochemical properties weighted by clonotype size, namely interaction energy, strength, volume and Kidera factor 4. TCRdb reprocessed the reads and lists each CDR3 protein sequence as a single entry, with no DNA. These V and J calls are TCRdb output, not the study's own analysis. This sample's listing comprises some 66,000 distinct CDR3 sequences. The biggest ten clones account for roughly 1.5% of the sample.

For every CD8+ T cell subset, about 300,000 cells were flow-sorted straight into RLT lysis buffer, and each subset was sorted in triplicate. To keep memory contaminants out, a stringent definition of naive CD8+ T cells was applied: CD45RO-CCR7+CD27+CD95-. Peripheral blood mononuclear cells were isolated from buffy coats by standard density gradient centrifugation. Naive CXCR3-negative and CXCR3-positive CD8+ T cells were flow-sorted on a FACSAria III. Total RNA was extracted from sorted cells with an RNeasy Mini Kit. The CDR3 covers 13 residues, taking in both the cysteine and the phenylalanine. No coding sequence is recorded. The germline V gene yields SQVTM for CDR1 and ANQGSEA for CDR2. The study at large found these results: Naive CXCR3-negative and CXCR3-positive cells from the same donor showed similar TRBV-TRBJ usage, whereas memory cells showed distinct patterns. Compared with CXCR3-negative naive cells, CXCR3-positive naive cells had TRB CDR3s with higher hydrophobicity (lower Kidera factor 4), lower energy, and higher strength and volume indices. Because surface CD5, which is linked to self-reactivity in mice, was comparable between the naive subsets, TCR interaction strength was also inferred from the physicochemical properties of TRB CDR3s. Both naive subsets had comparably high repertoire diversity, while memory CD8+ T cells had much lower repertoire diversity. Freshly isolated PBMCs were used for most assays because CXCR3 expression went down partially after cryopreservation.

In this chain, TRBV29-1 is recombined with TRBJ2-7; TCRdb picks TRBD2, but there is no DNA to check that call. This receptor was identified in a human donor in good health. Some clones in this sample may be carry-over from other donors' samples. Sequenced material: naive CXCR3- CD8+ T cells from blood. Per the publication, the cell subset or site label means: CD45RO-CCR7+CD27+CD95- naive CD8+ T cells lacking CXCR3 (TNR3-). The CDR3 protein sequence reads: CSIYGGGSYEQYF.